The rows below give T cell receptor beta chains drawn from one sample of a study of T cell responses to AZD1222 COVID-19 vaccine. The method was immunoSEQ multiplex PCR; TCRdb's version includes in-frame clones alone and lacks a portion of them. This sample has about 140,000 clones, with approximately 93% found just once. Specimen: peripheral blood, collected 28 days after the second AZD1222 dose. These receptors were taken from an adult who received the AZD1222 COVID-19 vaccine. Each CDR3 is given with its conserved first and last residue. The D gene is left open where the match is weak.

NA	TRBJ1-3	TRBV27	TGTGCCAGCAGCCGAGGGGCGGGAAACACCATATATTTT	CASSRGAGNTIYF
NA	TRBJ1-5	TRBV6-1	TGTGCCAGCAGTGAACAGGTCGTCCCAGGGCGTCAGCCCCAGCATTTT	CASSEQVVPGRQPQHF
NA	TRBJ2-4	TRBV6-5	TGTGCCAGCAGGAGGGAGGGGACAGGACATCAGTACTTC	CASRREGTGHQYF
NA	TRBJ2-4	TRBV7-2	TGTGCCAGCAGCTTAAGAACAGGCCCTCTAGCCAAAAACATTCAGTACTTC	CASSLRTGPLAKNIQYF
TRBD1	TRBJ1-1	TRBV20-1	TGCAGTGCTAGTGGGGGAACAGGGGACACTGAAGCTTTCTTT	CSASGGTGDTEAFF
NA	TRBJ2-4	TRBV27	TGTGCCAGCAGGAACTTAGATCCCAAAAACATTCAGTACTTC	CASRNLDPKNIQYF
NA	TRBJ2-7	TRBV9	TGTGCCAGCAGCGCCAGACTCGACTCCGGAACAGGGCAGTACTTC	CASSARLDSGTGQYF
NA	TRBJ1-5	TRBV27	TGTGCCAGCAGTTTAGTACCAGAAGGAAATCAGCCCCAGCATTTT	CASSLVPEGNQPQHF
TRBD1	TRBJ1-5	TRBV7-9	TGTGCCAGCAGCACCCAGGGGGCAAATAGCAATCAGCCCCAGCATTTT	CASSTQGANSNQPQHF
NA	TRBJ2-4	TRBV28	TGTGCCAGCAGTTTAGACCCGGTCCTAGCCAAAAACATTCAGTACTTC	CASSLDPVLAKNIQYF
NA	TRBJ1-4	TRBV7-9	TGTGCCAGCAGCCCCCGAGGGGGAAGGACTAATGAAAAACTGTTTTTT	CASSPRGGRTNEKLFF